This T cell receptor beta chain was sequenced in a study of blood T cell repertoires in COVID-19. Looking at the study overall: Acute and convalescent COVID-19 samples came from the United States, Italy and Spain. Sources were T cells, B-cell-depleted T cells, or PBMCs; the material itself was cDNA or gDNA.

V lost 3 bases to trimming and J lost 0 bases, with 12 bases between them. This CDR3 has 14 residues. CDR1 and CDR2 from the germline V gene are SQVTM and ANQGSEA. Original handling: It was from reference gene primer amplification that nucleated cell counts were estimated. The assay was immunoSEQ multiplex PCR, and TCRdb's table has in-frame clones only and misses some. V and J calls and clone size follow that table, whereas D and trimming were derived from the DNA. Of more than 100,000 clones listed, around four fifths are singletons. The sequenced sample was peripheral blood. V usage is TRBV29-1 and J usage is TRBJ2-7; D gene unclear. This sequence was found in a human donor in a cohort sampled during active COVID-19. In DNA, the CDR3 is TGCAGCGTTGAGTTTGGCGGTAGCTCCTACGAGCAGTACTTC. Protein sequence: CSVEFGGSSYEQYF.